Here is one T cell receptor beta chain with its context. This specimen belongs to a study of shared clonotypes between healthy human individuals. Assay: immunoSEQ multiplex PCR; the TCRdb copy retains only in-frame clones and omits some. Here the sample spans under 600,000 clones, nearly 80% being singletons. The CDR3 spans 15 residues. Germline V gives CDR1 LNHDA, CDR2 SQIVND (reference sequence). Losses at the gene ends were 3 bases for V and 6 bases for J; bases not matched to a gene: 11. This TCR was sampled from a woman between 40 and 50 years old in good health. Some clones in this sample may be carry-over from other donors' samples. V is TRBV19 and J is TRBJ2-7, with TRBD2 identical over 7 bases. The specimen sequenced was PBMCs. CDR3 residues: CASSISREALREQYF. CDR3 DNA sequence: TGTGCCAGTAGTATTTCTCGGGAGGCCCTCCGCGAGCAGTACTTC. The entire variable domain, with the rest obtained from reference TRBV19 and TRBJ2-7, is as follows: DGGITQSPKYLFRKEGQNVTLSCEQNLNHDAMYWYRQDPGQGLRLIYYSQIVNDFQKGDIAEGYSVSREKKESFPLTVTSAQKNPTAFYLCASSISREALREQYFGPGTRLTVT.